The TCR beta chain under discussion was sequenced for a study of blood T cell repertoires in COVID-19. As for the study in general: There were acute and convalescent COVID-19 samples, and they came from the United States, Italy and Spain.

Per the original data handling: Nucleated cell number was recorded as an estimate derived from reference gene primer amplification. Libraries were prepared by immunoSEQ multiplex PCR; TCRdb keeps only in-frame clonotypes and omits some of them. That table is the source of V, J and clone size, and D and trimming were worked out from the DNA. The table includes around 82,000 clones, roughly 85% detected once. Germline assignment: CDR1 SGDLS and CDR2 YYNGEE. The CDR3 covers 16 residues. The ends lost 5 bases at V and 3 bases at J; junction bases unmatched: 3. The V and J genes are TRBV9 and TRBJ2-6, with TRBD1 matching 12 bases. Sequences were obtained from peripheral blood. The source of this sequence is a man in his forties or fifties with COVID-19, enrolled during active disease. The CDR3 bases are TGTGCCAGCAGGAGGGACAGGGGGCTTGGGGCCAACGTCCTGACTTTC. Encoded protein: CASRRDRGLGANVLTF.